The present T cell receptor beta chain was sequenced within a study of T cell responses to AZD1222 COVID-19 vaccine. Study-wide findings and caveats: Researchers took repertoire samples only after the peak T cell response had come. Clonal diversity may have been underestimated, and the donors were mostly white British, with more females than males.

Germline V gene sequence: CDR1 MNHNS, CDR2 SASEGT. CDR3 length: 15 amino acids. Trimming took 2 bases from V and 5 from J, leaving 10 bases between them. Concerning this clone: Its antigen is unidentified.

TCRdb's table, derived via immunoSEQ multiplex PCR, lists solely in-frame clones and lacks some. Of approximately 85,000 clones in the sample, around 85% were seen once. The source was peripheral blood, collected on day 0 of AZD1222 vaccination. The chain employs TRBV6-1 and TRBJ1-6, with D maybe TRBD1 (6 bases). The sequence was obtained from an adult in good health. The DNA of the CDR3 is TGTGCCAGCAGTGAACAGTCAGGGGATAATTCACCCCTCCACTTT. Its translation is CASSEQSGDNSPLHF.